The clone carrying this T cell receptor beta chain was recorded many times. Its antigen is unidentified. RNA was extracted from bulk tissue without any cell sorting. More than 3 cm separated this lung sample from the edge of the tumor. Newly diagnosed lung cancer patients had thoracic surgery in China, August–late 2014, without prior chemotherapy. The source of the sample is a study of tumor and adjacent non-tumor tissue in lung cancer. Study-level information: On average, productive TCRbeta reads reached 4 million to 4.5 million per sample.

Three rounds of nested PCR, following a modified ARM-PCR protocol, produced the TCRbeta library. One entry per CDR3 protein results from TCRdb running MiXCR on the multiplex PCR reads. This table holds some 51,000 distinct CDR3 sequences, around 60% found once. Study conclusions and caveats: Patients with more diverse tumor TCRs had worse survival. Compared with tumor, normal lung showed significantly lower TCR diversity.

The specimen sequenced was distant non-tumor lung tissue. This receptor was obtained from a woman aged 70 to 79 with non-small cell lung cancer.

CDR3: CSARGGGGGRSSYNEQFF. The CDR3 DNA reads as TGCAGTGCTAGGGGGGGCGGGGGTGGCCGAAGTTCCTACAATGAGCAGTTCTTC. This rearrangement joins TRBV20-1 to TRBJ2-1; possible D gene TRBD2, 7 bases. From germline, CDR1 is DFQATT and CDR2 SNEGSKA (reference sequence). Trimming cost V 3 bases and J 1 base, with 22 bases left between them. The CDR3 has 18 residues.